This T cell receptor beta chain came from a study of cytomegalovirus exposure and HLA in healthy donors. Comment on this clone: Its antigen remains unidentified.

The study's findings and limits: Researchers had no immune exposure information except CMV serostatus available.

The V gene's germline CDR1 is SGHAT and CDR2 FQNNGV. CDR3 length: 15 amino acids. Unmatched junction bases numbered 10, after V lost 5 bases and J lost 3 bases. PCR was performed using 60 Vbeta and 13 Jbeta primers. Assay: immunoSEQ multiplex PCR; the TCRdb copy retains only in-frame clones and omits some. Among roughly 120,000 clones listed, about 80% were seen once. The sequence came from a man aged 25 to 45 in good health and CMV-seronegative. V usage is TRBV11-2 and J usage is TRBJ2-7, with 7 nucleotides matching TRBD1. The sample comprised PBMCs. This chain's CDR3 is CASSGVTGVFYEQYF. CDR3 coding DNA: TGTGCCAGCAGCGGAGTCACAGGGGTATTCTACGAGCAGTACTTC.